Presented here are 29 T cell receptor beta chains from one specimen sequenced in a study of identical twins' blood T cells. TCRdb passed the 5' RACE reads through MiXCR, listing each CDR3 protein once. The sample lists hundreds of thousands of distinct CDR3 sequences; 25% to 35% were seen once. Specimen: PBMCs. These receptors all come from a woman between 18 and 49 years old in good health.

The CDR3 coding sequence is TGTGCCAGCAGCCACCTCACAGGAATCTTAAATGGCGAGCAGTACTTC. Its protein is CASSHLTGILNGEQYF. The chain uses TRBV7-9 and TRBJ2-7, with D possibly TRBD1 on 5 matching bases. V was cut by 5 bases and J by 6 bases, with 23 bases left in between. The germline CDR1 and CDR2 sequences are SEHNR and FQNEAQ (reference sequence). The CDR3 loop spans 16 amino acids.

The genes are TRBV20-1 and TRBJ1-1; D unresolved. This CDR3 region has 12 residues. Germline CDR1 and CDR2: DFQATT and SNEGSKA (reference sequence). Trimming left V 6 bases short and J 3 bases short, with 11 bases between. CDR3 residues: CSAGQMDTEAFF. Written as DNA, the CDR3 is TGCAGTGCCGGGCAGATGGACACTGAAGCTTTCTTT.

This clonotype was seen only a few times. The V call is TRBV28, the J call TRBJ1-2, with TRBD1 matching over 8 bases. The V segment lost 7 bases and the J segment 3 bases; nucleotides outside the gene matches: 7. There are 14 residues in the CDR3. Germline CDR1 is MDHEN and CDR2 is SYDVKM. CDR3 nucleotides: TGTGCCAGCATGCTGGACAGGGTTGACTATGGCTACACCTTC. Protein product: CASMLDRVDYGYTF.

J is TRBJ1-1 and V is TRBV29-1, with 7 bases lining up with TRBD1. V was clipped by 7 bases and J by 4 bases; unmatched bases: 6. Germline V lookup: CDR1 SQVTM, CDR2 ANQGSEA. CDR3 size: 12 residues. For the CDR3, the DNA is TGCAGCGGGGGGACAGCCCTCACTGAAGCTTTCTTT. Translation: CSGGTALTEAFF.

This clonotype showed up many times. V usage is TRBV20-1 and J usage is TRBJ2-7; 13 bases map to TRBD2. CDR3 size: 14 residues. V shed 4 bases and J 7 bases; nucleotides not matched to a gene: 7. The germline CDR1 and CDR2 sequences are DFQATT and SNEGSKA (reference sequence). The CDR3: CSANPGLAGEEQYF. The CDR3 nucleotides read TGCAGTGCTAATCCTGGACTAGCGGGAGAAGAGCAGTACTTC.

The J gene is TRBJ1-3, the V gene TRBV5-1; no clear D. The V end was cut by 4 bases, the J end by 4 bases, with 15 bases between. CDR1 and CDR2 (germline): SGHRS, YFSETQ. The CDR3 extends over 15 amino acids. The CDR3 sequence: CASSRDPPGGNTIYF. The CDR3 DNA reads TGCGCCAGCAGCCGAGACCCACCGGGAGGAAACACCATATATTTT.

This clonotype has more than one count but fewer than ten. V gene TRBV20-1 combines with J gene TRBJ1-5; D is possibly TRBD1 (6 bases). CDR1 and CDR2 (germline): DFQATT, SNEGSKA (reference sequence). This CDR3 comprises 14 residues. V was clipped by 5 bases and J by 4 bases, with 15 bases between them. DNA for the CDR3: TGCAGTGCTCACCAGGGGAATAGGAATCAGCCCCAGCATTTT. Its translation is CSAHQGNRNQPQHF.

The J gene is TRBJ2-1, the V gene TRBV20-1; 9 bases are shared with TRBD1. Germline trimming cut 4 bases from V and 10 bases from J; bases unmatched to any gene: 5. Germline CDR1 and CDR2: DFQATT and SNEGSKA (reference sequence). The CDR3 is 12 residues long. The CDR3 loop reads CSAKGQGIEQFF. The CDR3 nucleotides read TGCAGTGCTAAGGGACAGGGAATAGAGCAGTTCTTC.

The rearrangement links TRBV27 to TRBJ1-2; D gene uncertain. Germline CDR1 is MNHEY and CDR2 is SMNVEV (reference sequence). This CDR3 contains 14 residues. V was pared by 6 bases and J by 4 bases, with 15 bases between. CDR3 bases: TGTGCCAGCAGCCCAGCCCAGGCCTTCTATGGCTACACCTTC. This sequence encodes CASSPAQAFYGYTF.

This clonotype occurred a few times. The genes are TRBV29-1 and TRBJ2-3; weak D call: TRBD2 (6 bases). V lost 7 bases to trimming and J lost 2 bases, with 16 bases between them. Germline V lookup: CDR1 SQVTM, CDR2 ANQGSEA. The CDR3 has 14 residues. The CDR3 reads CSAYGGGITDTQYF. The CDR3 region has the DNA TGCAGCGCCTATGGGGGAGGAATCACAGATACGCAGTATTTT.

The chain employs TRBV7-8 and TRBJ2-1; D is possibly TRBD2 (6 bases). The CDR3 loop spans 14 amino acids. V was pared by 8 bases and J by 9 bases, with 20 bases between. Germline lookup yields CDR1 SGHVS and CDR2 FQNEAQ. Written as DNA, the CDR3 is TGTGCCAGCGGTGATCGGGAGTATTTAAGTGAGCAGTTCTTC. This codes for CASGDREYLSEQFF.

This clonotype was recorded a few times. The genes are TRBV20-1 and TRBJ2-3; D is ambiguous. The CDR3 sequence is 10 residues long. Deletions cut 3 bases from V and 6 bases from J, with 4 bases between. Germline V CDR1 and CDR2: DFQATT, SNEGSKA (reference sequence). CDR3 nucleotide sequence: TGCAGTGCTAGTGTCGATACGCAGTATTTT. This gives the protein CSASVDTQYF.

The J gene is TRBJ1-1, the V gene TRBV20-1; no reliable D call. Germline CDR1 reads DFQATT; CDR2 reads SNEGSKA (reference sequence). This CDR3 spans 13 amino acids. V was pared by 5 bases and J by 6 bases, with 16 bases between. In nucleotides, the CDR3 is TGCAGTGCTGCCGTGGGCGGTTGGGCTGAAGCTTTCTTT. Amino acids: CSAAVGGWAEAFF.

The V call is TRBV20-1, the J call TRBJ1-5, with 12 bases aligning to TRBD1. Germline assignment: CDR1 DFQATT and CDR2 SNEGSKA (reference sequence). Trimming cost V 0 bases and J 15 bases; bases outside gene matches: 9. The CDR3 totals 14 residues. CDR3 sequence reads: CSARDGTGGFAWHF. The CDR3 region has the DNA TGCAGTGCTAGAGATGGGACAGGGGGCTTCGCGTGGCATTTT.

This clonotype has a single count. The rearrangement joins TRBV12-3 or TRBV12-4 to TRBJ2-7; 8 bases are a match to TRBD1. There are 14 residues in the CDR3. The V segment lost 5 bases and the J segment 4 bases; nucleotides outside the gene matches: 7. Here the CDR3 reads CASSTPGQGYEQYF. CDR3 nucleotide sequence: TGTGCCAGCAGTACGCCCGGACAGGGATACGAGCAGTACTTC.

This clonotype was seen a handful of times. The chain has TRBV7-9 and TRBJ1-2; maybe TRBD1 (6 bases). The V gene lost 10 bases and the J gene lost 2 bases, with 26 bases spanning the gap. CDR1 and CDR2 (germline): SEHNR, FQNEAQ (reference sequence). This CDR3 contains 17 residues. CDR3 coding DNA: TGTGCCACCATACAGGGCCTTGGGGCCCTTATCAACTATGGCTACACCTTC. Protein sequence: CATIQGLGALINYGYTF.

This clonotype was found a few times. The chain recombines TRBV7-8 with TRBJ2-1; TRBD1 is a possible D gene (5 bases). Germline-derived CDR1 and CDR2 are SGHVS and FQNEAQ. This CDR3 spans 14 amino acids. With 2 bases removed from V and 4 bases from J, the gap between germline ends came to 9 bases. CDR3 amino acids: CASSLRGLYNEQFF. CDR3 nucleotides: TGTGCCAGCAGCTTAAGGGGCCTTTACAATGAGCAGTTCTTC.

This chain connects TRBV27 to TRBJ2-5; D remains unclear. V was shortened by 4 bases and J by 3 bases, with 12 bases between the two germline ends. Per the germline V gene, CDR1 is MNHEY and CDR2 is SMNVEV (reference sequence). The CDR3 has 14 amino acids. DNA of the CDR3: TGTGCCAGCAGTTCCCTCGGCTTAGAAGAGACCCAGTACTTC. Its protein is CASSSLGLEETQYF.

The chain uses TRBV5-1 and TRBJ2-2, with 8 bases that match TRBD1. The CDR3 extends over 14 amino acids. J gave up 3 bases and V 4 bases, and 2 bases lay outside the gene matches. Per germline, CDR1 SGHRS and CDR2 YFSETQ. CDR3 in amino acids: CASSTTGDTGELFF. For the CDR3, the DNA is TGCGCCAGCAGCACGACAGGGGACACCGGGGAGCTGTTTTTT.

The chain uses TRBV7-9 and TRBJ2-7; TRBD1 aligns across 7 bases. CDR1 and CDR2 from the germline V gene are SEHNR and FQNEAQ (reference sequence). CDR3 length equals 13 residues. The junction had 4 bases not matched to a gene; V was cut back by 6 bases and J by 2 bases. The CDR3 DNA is TGTGCCAGCAGTGATGGACAGGCCTACGAGCAGTACTTC. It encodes CASSDGQAYEQYF.

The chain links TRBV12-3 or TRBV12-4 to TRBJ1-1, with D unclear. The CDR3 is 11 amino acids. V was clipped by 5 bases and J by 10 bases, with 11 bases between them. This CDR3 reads CASSPRLGAFF. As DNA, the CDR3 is TGTGCCAGCAGTCCGCGGTTGGGAGCTTTCTTT.

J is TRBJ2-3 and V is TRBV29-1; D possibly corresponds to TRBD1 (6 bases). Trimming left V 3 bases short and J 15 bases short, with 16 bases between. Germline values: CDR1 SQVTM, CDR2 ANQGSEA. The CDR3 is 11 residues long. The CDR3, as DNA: TGCAGCGTTGATGAGGGACACGCGCTCTATTTT. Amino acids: CSVDEGHALYF.

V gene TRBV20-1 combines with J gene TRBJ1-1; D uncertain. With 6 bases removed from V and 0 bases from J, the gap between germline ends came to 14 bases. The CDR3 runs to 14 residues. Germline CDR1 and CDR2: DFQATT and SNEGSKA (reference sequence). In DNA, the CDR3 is TGCAGTGCCCTTGAGGAGACCATGAACACTGAAGCTTTCTTT. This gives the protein CSALEETMNTEAFF.

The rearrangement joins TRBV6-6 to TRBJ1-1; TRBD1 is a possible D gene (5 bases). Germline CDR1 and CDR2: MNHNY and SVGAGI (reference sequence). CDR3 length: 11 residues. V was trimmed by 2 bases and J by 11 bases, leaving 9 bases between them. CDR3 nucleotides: TGTGCCAGCAGTTACGAGGGGTGGGCTTTCTTT. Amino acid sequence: CASSYEGWAFF.

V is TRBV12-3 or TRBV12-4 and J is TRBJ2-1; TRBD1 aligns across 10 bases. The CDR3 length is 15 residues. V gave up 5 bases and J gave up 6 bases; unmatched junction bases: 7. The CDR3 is CASSPPDRGRNEQFF. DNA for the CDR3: TGTGCCAGCAGTCCTCCCGACAGGGGGCGCAATGAGCAGTTCTTC.

The CDR3 DNA reads as TGTGCCAGCAGCCGCAATAGACAGGCCTCTATGAACACTGAAGCTTTCTTT. The encoded protein is CASSRNRQASMNTEAFF. This chain links TRBV2 with TRBJ1-1, with D possibly matching TRBD1 (6 bases). Germline lookup yields CDR1 SNHLY and CDR2 FYNNEI. Trimming left V 6 bases short and J 0 bases short, with 20 bases between. The CDR3 covers 17 residues.

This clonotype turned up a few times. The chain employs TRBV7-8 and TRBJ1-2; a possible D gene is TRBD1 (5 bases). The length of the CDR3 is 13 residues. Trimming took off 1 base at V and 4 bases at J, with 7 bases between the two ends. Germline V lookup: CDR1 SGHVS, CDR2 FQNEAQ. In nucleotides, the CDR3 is TGTGCCAGCAGCTTAGATGACAGCTATGGCTACACCTTC. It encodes CASSLDDSYGYTF.

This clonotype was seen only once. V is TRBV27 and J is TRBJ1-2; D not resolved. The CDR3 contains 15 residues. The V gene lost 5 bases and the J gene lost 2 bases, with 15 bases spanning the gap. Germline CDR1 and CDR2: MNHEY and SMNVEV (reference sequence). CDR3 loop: CASSPREDGNYGYTF. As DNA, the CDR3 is TGTGCCAGCAGTCCAAGAGAGGATGGAAACTATGGCTACACCTTC.

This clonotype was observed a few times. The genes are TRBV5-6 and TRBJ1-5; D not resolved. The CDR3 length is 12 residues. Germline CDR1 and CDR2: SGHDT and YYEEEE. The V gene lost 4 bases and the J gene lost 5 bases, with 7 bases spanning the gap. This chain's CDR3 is CASSRTDQPQHF. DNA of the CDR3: TGTGCCAGCAGCCGGACGGATCAGCCCCAGCATTTT. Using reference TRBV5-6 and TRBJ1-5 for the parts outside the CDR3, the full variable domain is DAGVTQSPTHLIKTRGQQVTLRCSPKSGHDTVSWYQQALGQGPQFIFQYYEEEERQRGNFPDRFSGHQFPNYSSELNVNALLLGDSALYLCASSRTDQPQHFGDGTRLSIL.